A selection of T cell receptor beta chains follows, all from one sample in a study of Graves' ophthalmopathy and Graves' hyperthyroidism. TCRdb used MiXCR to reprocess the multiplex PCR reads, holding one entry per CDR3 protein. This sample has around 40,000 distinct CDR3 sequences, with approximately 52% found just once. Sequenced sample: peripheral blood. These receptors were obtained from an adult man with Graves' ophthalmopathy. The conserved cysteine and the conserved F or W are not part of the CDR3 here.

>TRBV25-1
ASSIDRRRLGEKLF
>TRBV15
ATSRGGGPYGYT
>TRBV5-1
ASSLSFRGTESNQPQH
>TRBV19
ASSIWTSGSAGELL
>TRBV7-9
ASSPGRGAVTEAF
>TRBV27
ASSLIKGAKNIQY
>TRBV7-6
ASSLNRGTYEQY
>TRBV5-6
ASSLETGGVLRVRETQY
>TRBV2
ASSIPRGLAVYNEQF
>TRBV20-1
SARDGQGSYNEQF
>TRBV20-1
SAGQDRGDLETQY
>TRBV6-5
ASSQVGSEAF
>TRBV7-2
ASSLVPQGLSPLH
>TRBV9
ASSVAGVGGLQDTQY
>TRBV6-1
ASSVPGELF
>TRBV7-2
ASSLVGAENSYNSRLH
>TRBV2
AIERDNNEQL
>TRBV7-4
ASSLVGGGELF
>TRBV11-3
ASSFGSMNEQF
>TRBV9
ASSPPRSDEVDYGYT
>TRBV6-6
ASSPAGGTGELF
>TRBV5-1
ASSSRRQQETQY
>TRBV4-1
ASSQEGAGSQPQH
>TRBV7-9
ASSESYSGRAPYEQY
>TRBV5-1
ASRRQGPYEQY
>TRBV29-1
SAWEGPQIY
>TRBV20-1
SARDPAPLDSPLH
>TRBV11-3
ASSRGTSGNTDTQY
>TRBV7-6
ASSLAGGKGELF
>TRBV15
ATSVGGRAGNTIY
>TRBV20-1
SARRTEPYEQY
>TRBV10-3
AIKLTGGTAAGYT
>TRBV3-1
ATSRDWDTGELF
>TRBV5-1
ASSSAGRVTGELF
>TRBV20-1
SARQPHETQY